These 14 T cell receptor beta chains originate from one sample sequenced in a study of molecular identifiers for immune sequencing clone quantification. TCRdb processed the PCR reads anew with MiXCR; each CDR3 protein has one entry. The profile shows tens of thousands of distinct CDR3 sequences, approximately 25% of them singletons. The sequenced sample was naive CD8+ T cells from blood, with Jurkat cell RNA spiked in. Regarding subset: FACS-sorted CD8+CD4-CCR7+CD45RA+ naive T cells. These receptors were taken from a human donor in good health. Some libraries in this study had Jurkat cell RNA spiked in.

This clonotype was found many times. This chain uses TRBV2 with TRBJ2-6; TRBD1 is a possible D gene (6 bases). This CDR3 contains 16 residues. Germline assignment: CDR1 SNHLY and CDR2 FYNNEI. V dropped 0 bases and J dropped 4 bases, with 10 bases sitting between them. The DNA of the CDR3 is TGTGCCAGCAGTGAAGCGAGGGGGACAGGGGCCAACGTCCTGACTTTC. The encoded protein is CASSEARGTGANVLTF.

This clonotype occurred many times. The chain links TRBV11-2 to TRBJ2-7; weak D call: TRBD2 (6 bases). Germline CDR1 is SGHAT and CDR2 is FQNNGV. The length of the CDR3 is 16 residues. Trimming took off 6 bases at V and 1 base at J, with 19 bases between the two ends. In nucleotides, the CDR3 is TGTGCCAGCAGGTCCCCCGGGGGAAATAAATCCTACGAGCAGTACTTC. Translation gives CASRSPGGNKSYEQYF.

Remarks on this clonotype: A much larger clone lies one base from this, so it may be a read error. This chain uses TRBV29-1 with TRBJ1-1, with a possible D match to TRBD1 (5 bases). The germline CDR1 and CDR2 sequences are SQVTM and ANQGSEA. The CDR3 has 13 residues. CDR3 loop: CRVASGGSTEAFF. The CDR3 region has the DNA TGCAGAGTTGCCTCCGGGGGAAGCACTGAAGCTTTCTTT.

A word on this clonotype: This may come from a read error, since a much larger clone is one base off. This sequence joins TRBV4-1 and TRBJ2-1; D could derive from TRBD1 or TRBD2 (5 bases each). Germline lookup yields CDR1 MGHRA and CDR2 YSYEKL. The CDR3 totals 16 residues. The CDR3 reads CASSQAAVGTNNGQFF. The CDR3 region has the DNA TGCGCCAGCAGCCAAGCAGCCGTAGGGACGAACAATGGGCAGTTCTTC.

Concerning this clonotype itself: One end of the junction varies from germline; a read error may be responsible. V usage is TRBV18 and J usage is TRBJ2-5; D tentatively reads TRBD1 or TRBD2 (5 bases each). Germline CDR1 KGHSH, CDR2 LQKENI. This CDR3 contains 17 residues. Here the CDR3 reads CASPPKPGRANQETQYF. In DNA form, the CDR3 reads TGTGCCAGCCCACCCAAACCGGGGCGAGCGAACCAAGAGACCCAGTACTTC. Filled out from reference TRBV18 and TRBJ2-5, the complete variable domain reads NAGVMQNPRHLVRRRGQEARLRCSPMKGHSHVYWYRQLPEEGLKFMVYLQKENIIDESGMPKERFSAEFPKEGPSILRIQQVVRGDSAAYFCASPPKPGRANQETQYFGPGTRLLVL.

This clonotype occurred a few times. J is TRBJ1-1 and V is TRBV4-3, with D maybe TRBD1 (6 bases). V lost 0 bases, J lost 3 bases, and 17 bases lay in between. The CDR3 is 17 amino acids. The germline V gene has CDR1 LGHNA and CDR2 YSLEER. The CDR3 coding sequence is TGCGCCAGCAGCCAAGATAATTGGAGGGACATATACACTGAAGCTTTCTTT. It translates to CASSQDNWRDIYTEAFF.

This clonotype was seen more than once but under ten times. The chain combines TRBV29-1 with TRBJ2-1, with D perhaps matching TRBD2 (6 bases). Between the trimmed V and J ends, which lost 6 bases and 7 bases, there was a span of 7 bases. The germline gives CDR1 SQVTM, CDR2 ANQGSEA. This CDR3 has 10 amino acids. The CDR3 region is CSVGGNEQFF. The CDR3 region has the DNA TGCAGCGTGGGAGGAAATGAGCAGTTCTTC.

This clonotype was seen only a few times. The J gene is TRBJ2-1, the V gene TRBV6-5; 10 bases map to TRBD2. The trim removed 6 bases at V and 6 bases at J, leaving 8 bases unmatched. The germline V gene encodes CDR1 MNHEY and CDR2 SVGAGI. The CDR3 loop spans 15 amino acids. The CDR3 reads CASRTSGGVPNEQFF. The CDR3 coding sequence is TGTGCCAGCAGGACCAGCGGGGGGGTCCCCAATGAGCAGTTCTTC.

The gene calls are TRBV30 and TRBJ1-5; D possibly corresponds to TRBD1 (5 bases). With 3 bases removed from V and 6 bases from J, the gap between germline ends came to 12 bases. Germline CDR1 GTSNPN, CDR2 SVGIG (reference sequence). The CDR3 covers 13 residues. Here the CDR3 DNA reads TGTGCCTGGAGCGACACAAGGGGTCAGCCCCAGCATTTT. Encoded protein: CAWSDTRGQPQHF.

As regards this clonotype: Just one base apart from a much larger clone, this may be a read error. V and J are TRBV6-5 and TRBJ1-5, with a tentative D call TRBD1 (6 bases). This CDR3 comprises 15 residues. Germline loops: CDR1 MNHEY, CDR2 SVGAGI. CDR3 amino acids: CASSFRQDSDQPQHF. CDR3 coding DNA: TGTGCCAGCAGTTTCCGACAGGATAGCGATCAGCCCCAGCATTTT.

This clonotype has only a few counts. The rearrangement uses TRBV12-3 or TRBV12-4 and TRBJ2-7, with a possible D match to TRBD2 (5 bases). CDR3 length: 14 amino acids. Trimming cost V 3 bases and J 4 bases, with 13 bases left between them. This CDR3 is CASSLTDRGYEQYF. As DNA, the CDR3 is TGTGCCAGCAGTTTGACGGACCGGGGTTACGAGCAGTACTTC.

This clonotype was seen at least ten times. The chain employs TRBV7-2 and TRBJ2-5, with 9 bases matching TRBD1. The V gene's germline CDR1 is SGHTA and CDR2 FQGNSA. The CDR3 extends over 16 amino acids. After removal of 1 base from V and 4 bases from J, the junction contained 7 bases not matched to a gene. CDR3 amino acids: CASSLVRDRVSETQYF. The CDR3 nucleotides are TGTGCCAGCAGCTTAGTCCGGGACAGGGTATCAGAGACCCAGTACTTC.

This clonotype was recorded many times. This rearrangement joins TRBV14 to TRBJ2-5; perhaps TRBD1 as D (6 bases). This CDR3 is built from 15 residues. CDR1 and CDR2 from the germline V gene are SGHDN and FVKESK. The V end was cut by 0 bases, the J end by 1 base, with 9 bases between. This CDR3 is CASSQDPGVQETQYF. The CDR3 DNA reads as TGTGCCAGCAGCCAAGATCCAGGGGTCCAAGAGACCCAGTACTTC.

Points on this clonotype: A much larger clone differs from this one at a single base, so this may be a read error. The V call is TRBV7-2, the J call TRBJ1-3, with D unclear. From germline, CDR1 is SGHTA and CDR2 FQGNSA. The V end was cut by 4 bases, the J end by 8 bases, with 9 bases between. CDR3 length: 12 residues. CDR3 residues: CASSSLPDTIYF. The DNA of the CDR3 is TGTGCCAGCAGCTCGTTACCAGACACCATATATTTT.